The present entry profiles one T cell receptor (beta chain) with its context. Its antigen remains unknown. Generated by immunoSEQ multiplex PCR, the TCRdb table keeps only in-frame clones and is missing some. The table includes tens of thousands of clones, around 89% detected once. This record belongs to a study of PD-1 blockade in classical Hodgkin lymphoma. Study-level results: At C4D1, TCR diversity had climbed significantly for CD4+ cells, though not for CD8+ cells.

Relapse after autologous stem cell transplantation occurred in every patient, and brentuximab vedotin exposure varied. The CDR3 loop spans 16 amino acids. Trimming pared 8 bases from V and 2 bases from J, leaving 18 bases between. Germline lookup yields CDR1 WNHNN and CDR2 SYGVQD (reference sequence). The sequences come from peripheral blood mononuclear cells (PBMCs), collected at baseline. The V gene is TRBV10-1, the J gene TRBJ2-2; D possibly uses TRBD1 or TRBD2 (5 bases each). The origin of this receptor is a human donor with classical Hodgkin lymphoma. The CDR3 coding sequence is TGCGCCAGCGCAATCTCGGGGCCGGGTAACACCGGGGAGCTGTTTTTT. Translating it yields CASAISGPGNTGELFF.